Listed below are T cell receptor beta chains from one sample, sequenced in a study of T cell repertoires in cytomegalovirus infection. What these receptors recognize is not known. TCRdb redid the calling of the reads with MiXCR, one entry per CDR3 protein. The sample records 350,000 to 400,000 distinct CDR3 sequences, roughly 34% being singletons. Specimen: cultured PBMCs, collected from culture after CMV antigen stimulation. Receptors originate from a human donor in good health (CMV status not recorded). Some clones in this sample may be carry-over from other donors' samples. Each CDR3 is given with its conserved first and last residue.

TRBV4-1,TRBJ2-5,CASSLQDRLDRETQYF
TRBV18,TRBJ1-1,CASSPLPTRNTEAFF
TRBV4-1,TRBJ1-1,CASSPSGHLEAFF
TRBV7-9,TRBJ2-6,CASSLAGGSGANVLTF
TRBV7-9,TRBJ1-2,CASGRVFRGHYGYTF
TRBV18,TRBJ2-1,CASSPSYGDEQFF
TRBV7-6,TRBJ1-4,CASSLFGTQDEKLFF
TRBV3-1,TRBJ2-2,CASTPSGSSTGELFF
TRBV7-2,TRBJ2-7,CASSLVASGREQYF
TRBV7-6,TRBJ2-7,CASSPGRFYEQYF
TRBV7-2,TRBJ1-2,CASSADRGLNYGYTF
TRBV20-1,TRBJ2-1,CSYQSSGDHNEQFF
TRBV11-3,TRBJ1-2,CASSPGQGNNYGYTF
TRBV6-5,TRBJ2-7,CASSRGPASYEQYF
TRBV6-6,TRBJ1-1,CASIPPSMNTEAFF
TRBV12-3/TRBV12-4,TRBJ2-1,CASSVLAGTYNEQFF